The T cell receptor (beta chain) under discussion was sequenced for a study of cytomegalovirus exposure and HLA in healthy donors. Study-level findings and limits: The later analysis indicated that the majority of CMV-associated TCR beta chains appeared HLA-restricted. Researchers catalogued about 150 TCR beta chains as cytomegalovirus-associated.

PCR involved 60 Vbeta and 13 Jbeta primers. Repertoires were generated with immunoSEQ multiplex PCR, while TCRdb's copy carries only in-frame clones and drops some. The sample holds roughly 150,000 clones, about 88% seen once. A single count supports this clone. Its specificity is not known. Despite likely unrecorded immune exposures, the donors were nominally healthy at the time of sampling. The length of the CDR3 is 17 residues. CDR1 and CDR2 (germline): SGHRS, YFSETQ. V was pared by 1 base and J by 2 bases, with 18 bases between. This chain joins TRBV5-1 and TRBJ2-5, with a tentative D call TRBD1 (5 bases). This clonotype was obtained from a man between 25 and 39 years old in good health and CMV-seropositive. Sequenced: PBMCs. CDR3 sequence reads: CASSLTSLGAGQETQYF. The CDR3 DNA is TGCGCCAGCAGCTTGACGTCTTTAGGGGCCGGGCAAGAGACCCAGTACTTC.